These 29 T cell receptor beta chains were all obtained from the same sample, sequenced in a study of shared clonotypes between healthy human individuals. The naive CD8 fraction comprised CD45RO-negative cells positively selected for CCR7 and excluded terminally differentiated effector memory CD45RA+ cells. The method was immunoSEQ multiplex PCR; TCRdb's version includes in-frame clones alone and lacks a portion of them. The sample includes a few million clones, just over 90% of them seen just once. The sequenced sample was naive CD8+ T cells from PBMCs. These TCRs come from a man between 18 and 29 years old in good health. Some clones in this sample may be carry-over from other donors' samples.

The rearrangement links TRBV10-3 to TRBJ2-3; tentative D call: TRBD1 (6 bases). The V gene's germline CDR1 is ENHRY and CDR2 SYGVKD. CDR3 length equals 16 residues. V was trimmed by 2 bases and J by 6 bases, leaving 18 bases between them. CDR3 sequence: CAISEDLQGPFDTQYF. In DNA, the CDR3 is TGTGCCATCAGTGAGGACTTACAGGGTCCCTTTGATACGCAGTATTTT.

The table lists this clone with a few counts. V gene TRBV29-1 combines with J gene TRBJ1-2, with TRBD1 matching over 8 bases. With 6 bases clipped from V and 6 bases from J, the junction kept 9 bases outside the gene matches. This CDR3 contains 13 residues. Germline V lookup: CDR1 SQVTM, CDR2 ANQGSEA. In nucleotides, the CDR3 is TGCAGCGTGGACGAGGACAGGGCTCATGGCTACACCTTC. Translated, it gives CSVDEDRAHGYTF.

Regarding this clone: The sample has other DNA sequences that encode this CDR3 too. The genes are TRBV27 and TRBJ2-7; TRBD1 might be the D (5 bases). V lost 4 bases and J 7 bases, leaving 8 bases between the germline ends. This CDR3 has 11 amino acids. Per the germline V gene, CDR1 is MNHEY and CDR2 is SMNVEV (reference sequence). Here the CDR3 DNA reads TGTGCCAGCAGTTCCACAGGAGAGCAGTACTTC. Its translation: CASSSTGEQYF.

The CDR3 DNA is TGTGCCAGCAGCTTAGGGACAGCAAGCCAAGAGACCCAGTACTTC. It codes for CASSLGTASQETQYF. V gene TRBV7-2 combines with J gene TRBJ2-5; D is possibly TRBD1 (6 bases). This CDR3 is built from 15 residues. Germline V CDR1 and CDR2: SGHTA, FQGNSA. The V end was cut by 1 base, the J end by 1 base, with 10 bases between.

V is TRBV4-3 and J is TRBJ2-2; D is uncertain. Germline CDR1 LGHNA, CDR2 YSLEER. Trimming took off 1 base at V and 0 bases at J, with 9 bases between the two ends. This CDR3 spans 16 amino acids. CDR3 amino acids: CASSQVFGSNTGELFF. CDR3 coding DNA: TGCGCCAGCAGCCAAGTTTTCGGATCGAACACCGGGGAGCTGTTTTTT.

The chain couples TRBV13 to TRBJ1-2, with a possible D match to TRBD1 (6 bases). Germline CDR1 and CDR2: PRHDT and FYEKMQ (reference sequence). This CDR3 is 14 amino acids long. V lost 5 bases and J 8 bases, leaving 18 bases between the germline ends. The CDR3 DNA reads TGTGCCAGCAGCCGTGCGGTTAGGGGGTGGGGCTACACCTTC. This gives the protein CASSRAVRGWGYTF.

This clone was found once. This chain connects TRBV7-9 to TRBJ2-7, with 13 bases identical to TRBD2. Germline V gene data show CDR1 as SEHNR and CDR2 as FQNEAQ (reference sequence). V shed 5 bases, J shed 2 bases, and the junction held 6 bases outside the gene matches. This CDR3 has 16 residues. CDR3 sequence: CASSPTGTSGAYEQYF. The CDR3 nucleotides read TGTGCCAGCAGCCCGACCGGGACTAGCGGGGCCTACGAGCAGTACTTC.

V usage is TRBV4-3 and J usage is TRBJ2-3; TRBD2 agrees at 9 bases. The length of the CDR3 is 19 residues. Unmatched junction bases numbered 20, after V lost 0 bases and J lost 10 bases. Germline CDR1 reads LGHNA; CDR2 reads YSLEER. The CDR3 reads CASSQDIGLAGSSGSAQYF. CDR3 nucleotides: TGCGCCAGCAGCCAAGACATCGGGCTAGCGGGATCTTCGGGTTCTGCGCAGTATTTT.

CDR3 amino acids: CASRLLAGASTDTQYF. CDR3 sequence (DNA): TGTGCCAGCAGGCTTCTAGCGGGAGCTAGCACAGATACGCAGTATTTT. This chain uses TRBV28 with TRBJ2-3, with 10 bases matching TRBD2. The CDR3 loop spans 16 amino acids. Looked up from germline, CDR1 is MDHEN and CDR2 is SYDVKM. Unmatched junction bases numbered 6, after V lost 6 bases and J lost 0 bases.

The chain couples TRBV11-3 to TRBJ2-2, with no clear D. Germline values: CDR1 SGHNT, CDR2 YENEEA. V was cut by 3 bases and J by 6 bases, with 5 bases left in between. This CDR3 region has 12 residues. The CDR3 protein is CASSFGSGELFF. The DNA of the CDR3 is TGTGCCAGCAGCTTCGGTTCCGGGGAGCTGTTTTTT.

The V call is TRBV29-1, the J call TRBJ1-2, with unresolved D. The CDR3 runs 11 residues. Germline V gives CDR1 SQVTM, CDR2 ANQGSEA. The V and J ends lost 5 bases and 6 bases respectively, with 10 bases between them. For the CDR3, the DNA is TGCAGCGTTCTTGGGATTGATGGCTACACCTTC. Encoded protein: CSVLGIDGYTF.

The DNA for the CDR3 is TGTGCCAGCAGGGAGGGACAGGCCTACGAGCAGTACTTC. Translated, it gives CASREGQAYEQYF. The chain joins TRBV5-5 to TRBJ2-7; TRBD1 matches at 8 bases. Germline CDR1 is SGHKS and CDR2 is YYEKEE (reference sequence). This CDR3 is 13 amino acids long. Trimming cost V 5 bases and J 2 bases; bases outside gene matches: 3.

Of note for this clone: Other DNA sequences in this sample translate to the same CDR3. The gene calls are TRBV5-1 and TRBJ2-7; a possible D gene is TRBD2 (5 bases). The V end was cut by 4 bases, the J end by 1 base, with 12 bases between. This CDR3 comprises 14 residues. CDR1 is SGHRS, CDR2 YFSETQ, per germline. CDR3 region: CASSLRGGSYEQYF. The CDR3 nucleotides read TGCGCCAGCAGCCTTCGGGGTGGTTCCTACGAGCAGTACTTC.

The V call is TRBV4-1, the J call TRBJ2-3; D might be TRBD1 or TRBD2, each matching 5 bases. Trimming cost V 4 bases and J 10 bases, with 15 bases left between them. This CDR3 spans 13 amino acids. Looked up from germline, CDR1 is MGHRA and CDR2 is YSYEKL. CDR3 DNA sequence: TGCGCCAGCAGCCCCGGGGCCCAAATTGCGCAGTATTTT. Translation gives CASSPGAQIAQYF.

CDR3: CASSQMRGRTDTQYF. DNA of the CDR3: TGTGCCAGCAGCCAAATGAGAGGGCGGACAGATACGCAGTATTTT. This chain uses TRBV5-8 with TRBJ2-3, with D possibly being TRBD2 (5 bases). The CDR3 contains 15 residues. In germline, CDR1 is SGHTS, CDR2 YDEGEE. V was cut by 4 bases and J by 3 bases, with 15 bases left in between.

The chain carries TRBV6-1 and TRBJ1-1; D is possibly TRBD1 (6 bases). The length of the CDR3 is 14 residues. The germline V and J ends were trimmed by 4 bases and 4 bases, with 13 bases remaining between them. Germline V lookup: CDR1 MNHNS, CDR2 SASEGT. The CDR3 reads CASSAGQLTTEAFF. The DNA of the CDR3 is TGTGCCAGCAGTGCAGGACAGCTGACCACTGAAGCTTTCTTT.

This rearrangement joins TRBV28 to TRBJ2-1, with D uncertain. The CDR3 has 17 amino acids. With 1 base removed from V and 0 bases from J, the gap between germline ends came to 13 bases. Germline CDR1 MDHEN, CDR2 SYDVKM. CDR3 sequence: CASSLYGLGSSYNEQFF. CDR3 DNA sequence: TGTGCCAGCAGTTTATACGGTCTAGGAAGCTCCTACAATGAGCAGTTCTTC.

The chain is built from TRBV10-3 and TRBJ2-1; no reliable D call. Germline-derived CDR1 and CDR2 are ENHRY and SYGVKD. Trimming pared 10 bases from V and 0 bases from J, leaving 7 bases between. The CDR3 consists of 12 residues. CDR3 protein: CASAISYNEQFF. The CDR3 DNA follows: TGTGCCAGCGCCATCTCCTACAATGAGCAGTTCTTC.

The CDR3 spells CASSEFRRREQYF. CDR3 nucleotides: TGTGCCAGCAGTGAATTCCGACGACGAGAGCAGTACTTC. The chain links TRBV25-1 to TRBJ2-7; D unresolved. Per the germline V gene, CDR1 is MGHDK and CDR2 is SYGVNS. The CDR3 has 13 amino acids. V dropped 1 base and J dropped 7 bases, with 11 bases sitting between them.

This chain links TRBV9 with TRBJ2-5; D unresolved. The CDR3 contains 16 residues. The ends were cut back, 0 bases at V and 3 bases at J, with 15 bases in the middle. CDR1 and CDR2 (germline): SGDLS, YYNGEE. The CDR3 loop reads CASSVEGSPGEETQYF. The CDR3 DNA follows: TGTGCCAGCAGCGTAGAAGGCAGCCCTGGGGAAGAGACCCAGTACTTC.

The chain combines TRBV28 with TRBJ2-1; D not certain. The CDR3 is 12 residues long. CDR1 is MDHEN, CDR2 SYDVKM, per germline. Trimming shortened V by 5 bases and J by 8 bases, and 10 bases separated the two germline ends. CDR3: CASSRRADEQFF. CDR3 bases: TGTGCCAGCAGTCGGCGCGCCGATGAGCAGTTCTTC.

The rearrangement joins TRBV27 to TRBJ2-3, with TRBD1 as a possible D gene (6 bases). The ends were cut back, 2 bases at V and 5 bases at J, with 14 bases in the middle. The CDR3 is made up of 15 amino acids. The germline V gene has CDR1 MNHEY and CDR2 SMNVEV (reference sequence). CDR3: CASSLIGPQGDTQYF. The CDR3 region has the DNA TGTGCCAGCAGTTTAATAGGGCCACAGGGAGATACGCAGTATTTT.

CDR3 DNA sequence: TGTGCCAGACAGAGCTCCTACAATGAGCAGTTCTTC. Translating gives CARQSSYNEQFF. The genes are TRBV2 and TRBJ2-1; the D is unclear. V was shortened by 9 bases and J by 0 bases, with 6 bases between the two germline ends. The CDR3 length is 12 residues. The V gene's germline CDR1 is SNHLY and CDR2 FYNNEI. Complete variable domain (other parts from reference TRBV2 and TRBJ2-1): EPEVTQTPSHQVTQMGQEVILRCVPISNHLYFYWYRQILGQKVEFLVSFYNNEISEKSEIFDDQFSVERPDGSNFTLKIRSTKLEDSAMYFCARQSSYNEQFFGPGTRLTVL.

V is TRBV15 and J is TRBJ2-7; 10 bases are a match to TRBD1. V lost 1 base and J lost 5; bases outside the gene matches: 2. The CDR3 extends over 14 amino acids. Germline CDR1 is LNHNV and CDR2 is YYDKDF (reference sequence). Written as DNA, the CDR3 is TGTGCCACCAGCAGAGGCGGGACAGGGGACGAGCAGTACTTC. Encoded protein: CATSRGGTGDEQYF.

CDR3 in amino acids: CATSSTKEQYF. The CDR3 bases are TGTGCCACCAGCAGCACTAAAGAGCAGTACTTC. This chain links TRBV15 with TRBJ2-7; D unclear. Trimming shortened V by 3 bases and J by 7 bases, and 7 bases separated the two germline ends. The CDR3 loop spans 11 amino acids. The germline gives CDR1 LNHNV, CDR2 YYDKDF (reference sequence).

The rearrangement uses TRBV11-3 and TRBJ1-5; D is uncertain. V was shortened by 0 bases and J by 1 base, with 16 bases between the two germline ends. The CDR3 runs 18 residues. The V gene's germline CDR1 is SGHNT and CDR2 YENEEA. The CDR3 loop reads CASSLDSGFPLSNQPQHF. CDR3 DNA sequence: TGTGCCAGCAGCTTAGATAGCGGGTTTCCCCTAAGCAATCAGCCCCAGCATTTT.

Here the CDR3 DNA reads TGTGCCAGCAGTTCAGGGTGGAGCACTGAAGCTTTCTTT. Protein sequence: CASSSGWSTEAFF. The J gene is TRBJ1-1, the V gene TRBV13, with a weak D call TRBD1 (5 bases). CDR3 length: 13 residues. Per germline, CDR1 PRHDT and CDR2 FYEKMQ (reference sequence). V shed 6 bases and J shed 4 bases, with 12 bases lying between them.

This chain joins TRBV12-5 and TRBJ2-1; TRBD2 aligns across 8 bases. Germline CDR1 reads LGHNT; CDR2 reads FRNRAP. The CDR3 covers 16 residues. V lost 3 bases, J lost 1 base, and 5 bases stayed unmatched. This CDR3 reads CASGFDSGSSYNEQFF. The CDR3, as DNA: TGTGCTAGTGGTTTTGACAGCGGGAGTTCCTACAATGAGCAGTTCTTC. The whole variable domain, filled in from reference TRBV12-5 and TRBJ2-1, reads DARVTQTPRHKVTEMGQEVTMRCQPILGHNTVFWYRQTMMQGLELLAYFRNRAPLDDSGMPKDRFSAEMPDATLATLKIQPSEPRDSAVYFCASGFDSGSSYNEQFFGPGTRLTVL.

The rearrangement links TRBV18 to TRBJ1-1, with D tentatively TRBD1 (5 bases). Germline V gene sequence: CDR1 KGHSH, CDR2 LQKENI. V dropped 6 bases and J dropped 1 base, with 18 bases sitting between them. The CDR3 contains 16 residues. This chain's CDR3 is CASSPIGAAENTEAFF. The CDR3 DNA reads TGTGCCAGCTCCCCGATAGGGGCAGCTGAGAACACTGAAGCTTTCTTT.